A selection of T cell receptor beta chains follows, all from one sample in a study of identical twins. TCRdb reprocessed the 5' RACE reads via MiXCR and lists one record per CDR3 protein. Here the sample spans under 250,000 distinct CDR3 sequences, around 10% being singletons. The source material was memory (CD45RO+) T cells sorted from blood. The source of these receptors is a young woman in good health. Each CDR3 is given with its conserved first and last residue. A D gene is named only where the DNA matches it firmly. Expanded clones get a size class; other rows say once, few or many, or leave the size out.

V	D	J	size	DNA	CDR3
TRBV5-6	NA	TRBJ1-5	NA	TGTGCCAGCAGTCAGAGGTTTGGAAATCAGCCCCAGCATTTT	CASSQRFGNQPQHF
TRBV5-4	TRBD2	TRBJ2-3	many	TGTGCCAGCAGTCTAGCGGGGGGCACAGATACGCAGTATTTT	CASSLAGGTDTQYF
TRBV10-3	TRBD2	TRBJ2-7	few	TGTGCCATCAGGTCCGGGGGGAGACTAGTCTACGAGCAGTACTTC	CAIRSGGRLVYEQYF
TRBV3-1	NA	TRBJ2-7	NA	TGTGCCAGCAGCCACCCCAGTGCGGGCTACGAGCAGTACTTC	CASSHPSAGYEQYF
TRBV2	TRBD1	TRBJ1-2	few	TGTGCCAGCAGCGATACGCTACAGGGGGAAGGCTACACCTTC	CASSDTLQGEGYTF
TRBV7-9	NA	TRBJ2-2	NA	TGTGCCAGCAGCTTAAACTTGGCCGGGGAGCTGTTTTTT	CASSLNLAGELFF
TRBV29-1	NA	TRBJ2-1	many	TGCAGCGTTGAATTGGTAGACAATGAGCAGTTCTTC	CSVELVDNEQFF
TRBV20-1	TRBD1	TRBJ1-4	few	TGCAGTGCTAGGCAGGGGACAGATGAAAAACTGTTTTTT	CSARQGTDEKLFF
TRBV10-3	NA	TRBJ2-7	many	TGTGCCCTCGGGGCGGGGTCCTACGAGCAGTACTTC	CALGAGSYEQYF
TRBV5-1	NA	TRBJ1-1	NA	TGCGCCAGCAGCCTCGCCCCCCGGGGGGGAACGAACACTGAAGCTTTCTTT	CASSLAPRGGTNTEAFF
TRBV6-1	NA	TRBJ1-5	NA	TGTGCCAGCAGCGCGGACAATCAAGGGAATCAGCCCCAGCATTTT	CASSADNQGNQPQHF
TRBV12-3/TRBV12-4	TRBD1	TRBJ1-2	few	TGTGCCAGCAGTTCAACCTGGGGGACAGAGACTGGCTACACCTTC	CASSSTWGTETGYTF
TRBV18	NA	TRBJ2-1	few	TGTGCCAGCTCACCACCGATCAGCAACCAGAACAATGAGCAGTTCTTC	CASSPPISNQNNEQFF
TRBV20-1	NA	TRBJ2-3	NA	TGCGCGGGGCCTCTTGGAGATACGCAGTATTTT	CAGPLGDTQYF
TRBV12-3/TRBV12-4	NA	TRBJ2-1	NA	TGTGCCAGCAGCTCCGGGGGAAAGCGGGTCTACAATGAGCAGTTCTTC	CASSSGGKRVYNEQFF
TRBV29-1	NA	TRBJ2-2	many	TGCAGCGTCGGGTTAGGTTCCCGGACCGGGGAGCTGTTTTTT	CSVGLGSRTGELFF
TRBV12-3/TRBV12-4	TRBD1	TRBJ2-1	many	TGTGCCAGCAGTTTAGCCGGGACAGGGAACTTCTTC	CASSLAGTGNFF
TRBV25-1	NA	TRBJ2-5	NA	TGTGCCAGCAGTGACTCCGGGCCACAAGAGACCCAGTACTTC	CASSDSGPQETQYF
TRBV20-1	NA	TRBJ1-1	NA	TGCAGTGCTAGAAATATGTGGCAAACTGAAGCTTTCTTT	CSARNMWQTEAFF
TRBV12-3/TRBV12-4	NA	TRBJ2-4	many	TGTGCCAGCAGTCGTGGACGAGGGAGAGCCAAAAACATTCAGTACTTC	CASSRGRGRAKNIQYF
TRBV4-2	NA	TRBJ2-1	many	TGTGCCAGCAGCCAAGCCCTGAATGAGCAGTTCTTC	CASSQALNEQFF
TRBV4-3	TRBD1	TRBJ2-2	few	TGCGCCAGCAGCCAAGGCGGACAGGCCTTTCGGAACACCGGGGAGCTGTTTTTT	CASSQGGQAFRNTGELFF
TRBV7-9	NA	TRBJ2-2	few	TGTGCCAGCAGCTTGGCCGGAGGCTGGGAGCTGTTTTTT	CASSLAGGWELFF
TRBV7-6	TRBD2	TRBJ2-4	NA	TGTGCCAGCAGCTTACGTAGCGGGAAAGGGTCCGAAAACATTCAGTACTTC	CASSLRSGKGSENIQYF
TRBV20-1	NA	TRBJ1-1	many	TGCAGTGCTCTGGGGGACACTGAAGCTTTCTTT	CSALGDTEAFF
TRBV5-1	NA	TRBJ2-7	many	TGCGCCAGCAGCTTAATTGAGGGCCGCTACGAGCAGTACTTC	CASSLIEGRYEQYF